This T cell receptor (beta chain) was recorded in a study of blood T cell repertoires in COVID-19. Study as a whole: The United States, Italy and Spain were the sources of the acute and convalescent COVID-19 samples. The cDNA or gDNA used as material had been derived from T cells, B-cell-depleted T cells, or PBMCs.

From germline, CDR1 is SGHVS and CDR2 FQNEAQ. The V and J ends lost 6 bases and 1 base respectively, with 25 bases between them. The length of the CDR3 is 18 residues. Per the original data handling: Counts of nucleated cells, estimated from reference gene primer amplification, were obtained. Assay used: immunoSEQ multiplex PCR; TCRdb lists only in-frame clones, some missing. V and J calls and clone size follow that table, whereas D and trimming were derived from the DNA. The profile shows 73,000 or so clones, more than 80% of them singletons. Sequencing input: peripheral blood. The origin of this receptor is a man aged 25 to 45 with acute or convalescent COVID-19. The V and J genes are TRBV7-8 and TRBJ2-7; D possibly corresponds to TRBD2 (8 bases). CDR3 DNA: TGTGCCAGCAGATACCACCAGGGGGATAGCGGGATATCCTACGAGCAGTACTTC. Amino acid sequence: CASRYHQGDSGISYEQYF.